The rows below give T cell receptor beta chains drawn from one sample of a study of T cells after somatic rescue of genetic block. Data came from immunoSEQ multiplex PCR; TCRdb stores just in-frame clones and leaves some out. The data show some 90,000 clones, with more than 80% seen just once and under 2% held by the top ten. Sequenced: peripheral blood mononuclear cells (PBMCs). These receptor sequences come from a woman between 18 and 29 years old. Each CDR3 is given with its conserved first and last residue. D genes are given only for firm matches. Rows may omit the clone size; those that give it use once, few, many or a size class.

V gene	D gene	clone size	J gene	CDR3 protein	CDR3 DNA
TRBV9	-	-	TRBJ1-4	CASSGTPVTTNEKLFF	TGTGCCAGCAGCGGAACCCCAGTCACAACTAATGAAAAACTGTTTTTT
TRBV12-5	-	-	TRBJ1-5	CASGPRVGEPQHF	TGTGCTAGTGGACCGCGGGTGGGGGAGCCCCAGCATTTT
TRBV2	TRBD2	-	TRBJ2-7	CASSEGEREGPTSSYEQYF	TGTGCCAGCAGTGAGGGTGAGCGGGAGGGCCCCACCAGCTCCTACGAGCAGTACTTC
TRBV7-2	TRBD1	once	TRBJ2-5	CASSRTGVQETQYF	TGTGCCAGCAGCCGGACAGGGGTACAAGAGACCCAGTACTTC
TRBV4-2	TRBD1	-	TRBJ2-7	CASSPHRQGYEQYF	TGTGCCAGCAGCCCCCACCGACAGGGGTACGAGCAGTACTTC
TRBV5-1	-	-	TRBJ1-1	CASSLRSEGDAFF	TGCGCCAGCAGCTTGAGGAGCGAAGGCGACGCTTTCTTT
TRBV5-6	TRBD2	-	TRBJ2-5	CASSFWGRAAETQYF	TGTGCCAGCAGCTTCTGGGGGAGGGCCGCGGAGACCCAGTACTTC
TRBV4-1	-	-	TRBJ1-1	CASSQVGRTEAFF	TGCGCCAGCAGCCAAGTGGGGAGGACTGAAGCTTTCTTT
TRBV6-1	TRBD2	-	TRBJ2-7	CASTGGTNGMGEQYF	TGTGCCAGCACGGGGGGGACGAACGGCATGGGCGAGCAGTACTTC
TRBV19	-	-	TRBJ1-6	CASRSQGFVNSPLHF	TGTGCCAGCAGGTCCCAGGGATTCGTGAATTCACCCCTCCACTTT
TRBV4-3	-	-	TRBJ1-2	CASSQDLGGNYGYTF	TGCGCCAGCAGCCAAGATCTAGGAGGGAACTATGGCTACACCTTC
TRBV28	TRBD2	-	TRBJ2-1	CASNLIAGGLNFQFF	TGTGCCAGCAACCTAATAGCGGGAGGTCTAAATTTCCAGTTCTTC
TRBV5-1	-	-	TRBJ1-1	CASSWGSNTEAFF	TGCGCCAGCAGTTGGGGAAGTAACACTGAAGCTTTCTTT
TRBV5-4	TRBD1	-	TRBJ2-7	CASSLVGQNSYEQYF	TGTGCCAGCAGCTTGGTGGGACAGAACTCCTACGAGCAGTACTTC
TRBV6-5	-	-	TRBJ2-7	CASSLIGGYEQYF	TGTGCCAGCAGTTTAATTGGGGGCTACGAGCAGTACTTC
TRBV5-1	-	-	TRBJ2-3	CASSQGGTDTQYF	TGCGCCAGCAGCCAAGGGGGCACAGATACGCAGTATTTT
TRBV5-1	-	-	TRBJ2-5	CASSPTGRAETQYF	TGCGCCAGCAGCCCGACTGGCAGGGCCGAGACCCAGTACTTC
TRBV27	-	-	TRBJ2-5	CATSPGSGTQYF	TGTGCCACCAGTCCCGGCTCCGGGACCCAGTACTTC
TRBV14	-	few	TRBJ1-1	CASSQPRDNTEAFF	TGTGCCAGCAGCCAGCCCAGGGATAACACTGAAGCTTTCTTT
TRBV5-5	TRBD1	once	TRBJ1-1	CASSPRGQASASMNTEAFF	TGTGCCAGCAGCCCTCGGGGACAGGCGTCCGCATCTATGAACACTGAAGCTTTCTTT
TRBV11-1	TRBD1	-	TRBJ2-5	CASSASRGKGETQYF	TGTGCCAGCAGCGCAAGCAGGGGGAAGGGGGAGACCCAGTACTTC
TRBV5-1	-	once	TRBJ2-1	CASSYGGPYNEQFF	TGCGCCAGCAGTTATGGCGGACCATACAATGAGCAGTTCTTC
TRBV7-9	TRBD1	-	TRBJ1-4	CASSLGHRGRTKLFF	TGTGCCAGCAGCTTAGGGCACAGGGGCAGGACAAAACTGTTTTTT
TRBV30	-	-	TRBJ1-4	CAWTRDTLGKLFF	TGTGCCTGGACCCGGGACACCCTTGGGAAACTGTTTTTT
TRBV29-1	-	-	TRBJ1-1	CSVKGRQSNTEAFF	TGCAGCGTTAAGGGGCGGCAGTCGAACACTGAAGCTTTCTTT
TRBV4-3	-	few	TRBJ2-3	CASSLGHTTDTQYF	TGCGCCAGCAGCCTGGGACACACCACAGATACGCAGTATTTT
TRBV6-5	-	-	TRBJ1-1	CASRRTSTFTEAFF	TGTGCCAGCAGACGGACATCCACGTTCACTGAAGCTTTCTTT
TRBV7-2	-	-	TRBJ2-3	CASSGLSTTDTQYF	TGTGCCAGCAGCGGGCTCTCAACCACAGATACGCAGTATTTT
TRBV7-6	-	-	TRBJ2-7	CASSLFPRGSGPYEQYF	TGTGCCAGCAGCTTGTTTCCCCGGGGCAGCGGCCCCTACGAGCAGTACTTC
TRBV7-9	TRBD2	few	TRBJ2-3	CASSRMTSGSGTDTQYF	TGTGCCAGCAGCAGGATGACTAGCGGGAGTGGGACAGATACGCAGTATTTT
TRBV11-3	TRBD2	-	TRBJ2-1	CASSLGRQREGIDEQFF	TGTGCCAGCAGCTTAGGTCGTCAGCGGGAGGGTATCGATGAGCAGTTCTTC
TRBV19	-	-	TRBJ1-3	CASYCGVSSHEAGNTIYF	TGTGCCAGTTACTGTGGGGTGTCTTCACATGAGGCTGGAAACACCATATATTTT
TRBV6-4	-	-	TRBJ2-3	CASSDSPGTDTQYF	TGTGCCAGCAGTGACTCCCCAGGGACAGATACGCAGTATTTT
TRBV19	TRBD1	once	TRBJ1-2	CASSPGQVGYGYTF	TGTGCCAGTAGCCCCGGACAGGTCGGCTATGGCTACACCTTC
TRBV6-5	-	-	TRBJ1-1	CASSFLGGFEAFF	TGTGCCAGCAGTTTCCTGGGAGGTTTTGAAGCTTTCTTT
TRBV5-5	-	-	TRBJ1-1	CASLRGVNTEAFF	TGTGCCAGCTTGAGGGGGGTAAACACTGAAGCTTTCTTT
TRBV10-3	-	-	TRBJ2-6	CASGTGANVLTF	TGTGCCTCCGGGACTGGGGCCAACGTCCTGACTTTC
TRBV19	-	-	TRBJ1-3	CASSILQFSGNTIYF	TGTGCCAGTAGTATCTTACAGTTCTCTGGAAACACCATATATTTT
TRBV14	-	-	TRBJ2-7	CASSQDNGPLFDEQYF	TGTGCCAGCAGCCAAGATAACGGACCCCTTTTTGACGAGCAGTACTTC
TRBV5-1	-	-	TRBJ1-3	CASSFRGPGNTIYF	TGCGCCAGCAGCTTCCGGGGGCCTGGAAACACCATATATTTT
TRBV27	TRBD2	once	TRBJ2-5	CASSHTSGRRLVETQYF	TGTGCCAGCAGTCACACTAGCGGGAGGAGGCTGGTGGAGACCCAGTACTTC
TRBV6-5	-	-	TRBJ2-1	CASSYSGIEFF	TGTGCCAGCAGTTACTCGGGGATTGAGTTCTTC
TRBV19	TRBD1	-	TRBJ1-1	CASTYLRTGMQNTEAFF	TGTGCCAGTACCTACCTAAGGACAGGAATGCAGAACACTGAAGCTTTCTTT
TRBV10-2	TRBD1	-	TRBJ1-2	CASSGQGENYGYTF	TGCGCCAGCAGTGGACAGGGGGAGAACTATGGCTACACCTTC
TRBV9	TRBD2	-	TRBJ2-2	CASSVVASGSPGELFF	TGTGCCAGCAGCGTAGTCGCTAGCGGGAGCCCCGGGGAGCTGTTTTTT
TRBV28	TRBD2	once	TRBJ2-1	CASSPGGSSSYNEQFF	TGTGCCAGCAGTCCCGGGGGGTCCAGCTCCTACAATGAGCAGTTCTTC
TRBV27	TRBD1	-	TRBJ2-7	CASSPRTGIYEQYF	TGTGCCAGCAGTCCCCGGACAGGAATCTACGAGCAGTACTTC
TRBV5-1	-	-	TRBJ1-1	CASSLSPSFGQNTEAFF	TGCGCCAGCAGCTTGTCACCCTCCTTTGGGCAGAACACTGAAGCTTTCTTT
TRBV28	-	-	TRBJ2-1	CASSLRRYEQFF	TGTGCCAGCAGTTTAAGAAGGTATGAGCAGTTCTTC
TRBV6-1	-	once	TRBJ2-3	CASSDYLTDTQYF	TGTGCCAGCAGTGACTACCTCACAGATACGCAGTATTTT
TRBV6-5	-	-	TRBJ1-1	CASRSEGVAFF	TGTGCCAGCAGGTCCGAGGGGGTGGCTTTCTTT
TRBV14	-	-	TRBJ2-3	CASSQGPRGPYIFF	TGTGCCAGCAGCCAAGGTCCGAGGGGTCCCTACATCTTCTTT
TRBV5-5	-	-	TRBJ2-1	CASSFPGASYNEQFF	TGTGCCAGCAGCTTCCCAGGGGCCTCCTACAATGAGCAGTTCTTC
TRBV30	TRBD1	-	TRBJ2-7	CAWSVSGGNEQYF	TGTGCCTGGAGTGTGTCAGGGGGCAACGAGCAGTACTTC
TRBV4-1	-	-	TRBJ1-2	CASSQSGGVLYGYTF	TGCGCCAGCAGCCAGAGTGGGGGGGTCTTGTATGGCTACACCTTC
TRBV7-6	TRBD2	-	TRBJ2-2	CASSLVLAGVTGELFF	TGTGCCAGCAGCTTAGTGCTAGCGGGGGTCACCGGGGAGCTGTTTTTT
TRBV7-8	-	-	TRBJ1-3	CASSLVPGFSGNTIYF	TGTGCCAGCAGCTTAGTGCCGGGGTTCTCTGGAAACACCATATATTTT
TRBV10-3	TRBD2	-	TRBJ2-7	CAISLGASGRRGPGMYEQYF	TGTGCCATCAGCCTGGGGGCTAGCGGGAGAAGAGGGCCCGGGATGTACGAGCAGTACTTC
TRBV12-5	-	-	TRBJ2-2	CASGTFSSNTGELFF	TGTGCTAGTGGAACTTTTTCTTCGAACACCGGGGAGCTGTTTTTT